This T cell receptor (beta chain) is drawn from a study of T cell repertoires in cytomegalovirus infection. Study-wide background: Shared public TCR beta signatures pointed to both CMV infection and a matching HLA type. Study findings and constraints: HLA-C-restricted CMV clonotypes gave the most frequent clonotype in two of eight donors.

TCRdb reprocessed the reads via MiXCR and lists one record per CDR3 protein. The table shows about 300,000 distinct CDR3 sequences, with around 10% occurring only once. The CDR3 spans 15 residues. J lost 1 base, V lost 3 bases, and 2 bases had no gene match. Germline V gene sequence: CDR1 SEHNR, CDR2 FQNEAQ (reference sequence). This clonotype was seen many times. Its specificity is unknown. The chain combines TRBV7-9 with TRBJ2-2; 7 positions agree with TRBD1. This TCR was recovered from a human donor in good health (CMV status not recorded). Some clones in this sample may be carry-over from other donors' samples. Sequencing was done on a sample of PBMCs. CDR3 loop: CASSLDRKNTGELFF. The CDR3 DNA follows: TGTGCCAGCAGCTTGGACAGGAAGAACACCGGGGAGCTGTTTTTT.